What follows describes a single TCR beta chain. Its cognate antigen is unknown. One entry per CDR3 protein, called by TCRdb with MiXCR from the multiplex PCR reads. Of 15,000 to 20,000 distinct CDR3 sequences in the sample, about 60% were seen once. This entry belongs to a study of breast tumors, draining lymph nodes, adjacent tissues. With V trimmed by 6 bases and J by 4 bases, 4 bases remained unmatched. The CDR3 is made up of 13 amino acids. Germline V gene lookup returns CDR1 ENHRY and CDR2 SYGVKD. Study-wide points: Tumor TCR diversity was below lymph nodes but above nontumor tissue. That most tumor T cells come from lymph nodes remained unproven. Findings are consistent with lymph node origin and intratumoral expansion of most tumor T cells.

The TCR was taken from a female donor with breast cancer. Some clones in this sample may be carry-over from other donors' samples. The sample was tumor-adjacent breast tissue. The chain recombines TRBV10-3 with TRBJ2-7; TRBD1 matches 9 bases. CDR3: CAISQGQGYEQYF. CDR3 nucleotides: TGTGCCATCAGCCAGGGACAGGGTTACGAGCAGTACTTC.